These 30 T cell receptor beta chains originate from one sample sequenced in a study of T cell responses to AZD1222 COVID-19 vaccine. The data were produced by immunoSEQ multiplex PCR, yet TCRdb's version contains in-frame clones alone and is incomplete. The sample lists roughly 96,000 clones, about nine tenths occurring once. The source was peripheral blood, collected on day 0 of AZD1222 vaccination. The receptors come from an adult in good health.

The rearrangement joins TRBV7-6 to TRBJ2-3, with 11 bases lining up with TRBD2. The CDR3 runs to 20 residues. V lost 2 bases and J lost 0; bases outside the gene matches: 13. Germline lookup yields CDR1 SGHVS and CDR2 FNYEAQ. CDR3 in amino acids: CASSLSPGTSGWASTDTQYF. The CDR3, as DNA: TGTGCCAGCAGCTTAAGTCCAGGGACTAGCGGATGGGCGAGCACAGATACGCAGTATTTT.

The rearrangement joins TRBV5-8 to TRBJ1-6; 9 bases are shared with TRBD1. The germline gives CDR1 SGHTS, CDR2 YDEGEE. V dropped 4 bases and J dropped 4; count of bases not matched to a gene: 9. The CDR3 sequence is 17 residues long. The CDR3 coding sequence is TGTGCCAGCAGCATCCGGGACAGGGCTTTTTATAATTCACCCCTCCACTTT. This gives the protein CASSIRDRAFYNSPLHF.

The chain recombines TRBV5-6 with TRBJ2-1; TRBD2 agrees at 10 bases. CDR1 and CDR2 (germline): SGHDT, YYEEEE. The CDR3 runs 16 residues. V trimming: 5 bases; J trimming: 7 bases; junction bases outside the gene matches: 12. CDR3 residues: CASSSATSGRFNEQFF. The CDR3 DNA follows: TGTGCCAGCAGTAGCGCGACTAGCGGGCGGTTTAATGAGCAGTTCTTC.

This CDR3 is CASSFFRTGGYNEQFF. Here the CDR3 DNA reads TGTGCCAGCAGTTTCTTTAGGACAGGGGGCTACAATGAGCAGTTCTTC. V usage is TRBV27 and J usage is TRBJ2-1; 10 nucleotides agree with TRBD1. The CDR3 runs 16 residues. In germline, CDR1 is MNHEY, CDR2 SMNVEV (reference sequence). The J segment lost 3 bases and the V segment lost 3 bases, leaving 5 bases of the junction unmatched.

V usage is TRBV14 and J usage is TRBJ1-2; D is unclear. V shed 4 bases and J shed 0 bases, with 6 bases lying between them. CDR3 length: 13 residues. The germline V gene encodes CDR1 SGHDN and CDR2 FVKESK. The CDR3 region is CASSLNTNYGYTF. The CDR3 DNA follows: TGTGCCAGCAGCCTAAATACTAACTATGGCTACACCTTC.

V is TRBV14 and J is TRBJ1-1; D possibly corresponds to TRBD1 (5 bases). V gave up 0 bases and J gave up 12 bases, with 14 bases separating them. This CDR3 comprises 13 residues. Germline values: CDR1 SGHDN, CDR2 FVKESK. The chain's CDR3 is CASSQETQGGTFF. CDR3 nucleotides: TGTGCCAGCAGCCAAGAGACCCAGGGTGGAACTTTCTTT.

This clone was detected a few times. The chain couples TRBV6-5 to TRBJ1-5; 7 bases map to TRBD1. In germline, CDR1 is MNHEY, CDR2 SVGAGI. The CDR3 contains 15 residues. V shed 7 bases, J shed 1 base, and the junction held 7 bases outside the gene matches. The CDR3: CASIQTGLSNQPQHF. The CDR3 DNA sequence: TGTGCCAGCATCCAGACAGGGTTAAGCAATCAGCCCCAGCATTTT.

This clone showed up just once. V and J are TRBV5-1 and TRBJ2-7; possibly TRBD2 for D (6 bases). This CDR3 comprises 16 residues. Germline-derived CDR1 and CDR2 are SGHRS and YFSETQ. Trimming pared 0 bases from V and 0 bases from J, leaving 13 bases between. The CDR3 spells CASSLVGGMTSYEQYF. The CDR3 DNA is TGCGCCAGCAGCTTGGTGGGCGGGATGACCTCCTACGAGCAGTACTTC.

The chain recombines TRBV11-3 with TRBJ2-2; D unresolved. Trimming cost V 1 base and J 6 bases, with 9 bases left between them. The CDR3 is 14 residues long. The germline V gene has CDR1 SGHNT and CDR2 YENEEA. The CDR3 nucleotides read TGTGCCAGCAGCTTAGGTTCCGACTCCGGGGAGCTGTTTTTT. Encoded protein: CASSLGSDSGELFF. The whole variable domain, filled in from reference TRBV11-3 and TRBJ2-2, reads EAGVVQSPRYKIIEKKQPVAFWCNPISGHNTLYWYLQNLGQGPELLIRYENEEAVDDSQLPKDRFSAERLKGVDSTLKIQPAELGDSAVYLCASSLGSDSGELFFGEGSRLTVL.

The chain is built from TRBV6-6 and TRBJ1-5, with D uncertain. Germline CDR1 is MNHNY and CDR2 is SVGAGI (reference sequence). The CDR3 totals 13 residues. The V and J ends lost 7 bases and 3 bases respectively, with 10 bases between them. The DNA for the CDR3 is TGTGCCAGCACCACGGACCCCAATCAGCCCCAGCATTTT. This gives the protein CASTTDPNQPQHF.

The chain recombines TRBV6-5 with TRBJ1-3; 9 nucleotides agree with TRBD1. The CDR3 sequence is 14 residues long. V was clipped by 4 bases and J by 4 bases; unmatched bases: 2. The germline V gene encodes CDR1 MNHEY and CDR2 SVGAGI. The CDR3 DNA reads as TGTGCCAGCAGTTGGGACAGGGAAGGAAACACCATATATTTT. Protein sequence: CASSWDREGNTIYF.

This chain links TRBV4-2 with TRBJ2-3, with TRBD2 matching over 8 bases. The V and J ends lost 2 bases and 6 bases, in that order; junction bases with no gene match: 7. Germline-derived CDR1 and CDR2 are LGHNA and YNFKEQ. The CDR3 sequence is 15 residues long. For the CDR3, the DNA is TGTGCCAGCAGCCAAACCAGCGGGAGTGGCGATACGCAGTATTTT. Protein product: CASSQTSGSGDTQYF.

Worth noting for this clone: The same CDR3 can be traced to other DNA sequences in this sample. This chain joins TRBV19 and TRBJ2-1; 7 bases are a match to TRBD2. Trimming at V came to 4 bases and at J to 1 base, leaving 4 bases not matched to a gene. Germline V gene sequence: CDR1 LNHDA, CDR2 SQIVND (reference sequence). This CDR3 is built from 15 residues. The CDR3 region is CASSTSGSSYNEQFF. DNA for the CDR3: TGTGCCAGTAGTACTAGCGGCTCTTCCTACAATGAGCAGTTCTTC.

The chain has TRBV20-1 and TRBJ1-4; D might be TRBD1 (5 bases). The CDR3 has 15 amino acids. V was shortened by 3 bases and J by 4 bases, with 15 bases between the two germline ends. The germline gives CDR1 DFQATT, CDR2 SNEGSKA (reference sequence). The CDR3 sequence is CSASRDHSRNEKLFF. CDR3 DNA: TGCAGTGCTAGTAGGGACCATTCCCGTAATGAAAAACTGTTTTTT.

V usage is TRBV7-9 and J usage is TRBJ2-1, with a tentative D call TRBD2 (6 bases). The germline V gene encodes CDR1 SEHNR and CDR2 FQNEAQ (reference sequence). This CDR3 comprises 18 residues. V dropped 1 base and J dropped 6 bases, with 22 bases sitting between them. CDR3 in DNA: TGTGCCAGCAGCTTAGGTAATATGGCGGGGACTTCCGGCAATGAGCAGTTCTTC. Translated: CASSLGNMAGTSGNEQFF.

V usage is TRBV18 and J usage is TRBJ2-7, with TRBD1 matching 7 bases. The germline gives CDR1 KGHSH, CDR2 LQKENI. Germline trimming cut 3 bases from V and 3 bases from J; bases unmatched to any gene: 8. The CDR3 is made up of 15 amino acids. The CDR3 nucleotides are TGTGCCAGCTCACCCCAAGGACAGGATTACTACGAGCAGTACTTC. Encoded protein: CASSPQGQDYYEQYF.

This sequence joins TRBV28 and TRBJ2-2, with 8 bases identical to TRBD1. This CDR3 contains 15 residues. Germline V gene lookup returns CDR1 MDHEN and CDR2 SYDVKM. V lost 10 bases and J lost 1; bases outside the gene matches: 8. The CDR3 region is CAISKGQENTGELFF. In DNA form, the CDR3 reads TGTGCCATCTCCAAGGGACAGGAGAACACCGGGGAGCTGTTTTTT.

CDR3 bases: TGTGCCAGCAGCTTCACAGACAGGGGAGGGGGCTACACCTTC. Its translation: CASSFTDRGGGYTF. The V call is TRBV7-2, the J call TRBJ1-2; 8 nucleotides line up with TRBD1. CDR1 is SGHTA and CDR2 is FQGNSA in the germline V gene. Unmatched junction bases numbered 8, after V lost 3 bases and J lost 8 bases. The CDR3 is 14 amino acids. The full variable domain, in which reference TRBV7-2 and TRBJ1-2 provide the parts outside the CDR3, is GAGVSQSPSNKVTEKGKDVELRCDPISGHTALYWYRQSLGQGLEFLIYFQGNSAPDKSGLPSDRFSAERTGGSVSTLTIQRTQQEDSAVYLCASSFTDRGGGYTFGSGTRLTVV.

This clone was picked up one time. The J gene is TRBJ1-4, the V gene TRBV7-6; 7 nucleotides align to TRBD1. CDR3 length equals 15 residues. After removal of 5 bases from V and 5 bases from J, the junction contained 8 bases not matched to a gene. From germline, CDR1 is SGHVS and CDR2 FNYEAQ. The CDR3 bases are TGTGCCAGCAGCCAGGCGGGACAGCCGAATGAAAAACTGTTTTTT. Its protein is CASSQAGQPNEKLFF.

This chain uses TRBV11-3 with TRBJ2-3; D remains ambiguous. CDR1 is SGHNT, CDR2 YENEEA, per germline. Between the trimmed V and J ends, which lost 1 base and 8 bases, there was a span of 13 bases. The CDR3 covers 14 residues. DNA of the CDR3: TGTGCCAGCAGCTTAGCGACTGGTTACGGTACGCAGTATTTT. Encoded protein: CASSLATGYGTQYF.

This chain connects TRBV3-1 (or the pseudogene TRBV3-2) to TRBJ1-2; D gene unclear. This CDR3 comprises 13 residues. Trimming shortened V by 7 bases and J by 4 bases, and 13 bases separated the two germline ends. Germline V lookup: CDR1 LGHDT, CDR2 YNNKEL (reference sequence). CDR3 DNA sequence: TGTGCCAGCACTGGCGGCTTTGCCTATGGCTACACCTTC. Encoded protein: CASTGGFAYGYTF.

The count of this clone is one. The chain joins TRBV7-2 to TRBJ2-7; D is ambiguous. Trimming shortened V by 6 bases and J by 4 bases, and 19 bases separated the two germline ends. This CDR3 region has 15 residues. Germline-derived CDR1 and CDR2 are SGHTA and FQGNSA. In DNA, the CDR3 is TGTGCCAGCAGTTCCCAGCTCCGGGCGAGGTACGAGCAGTACTTC. This translates into CASSSQLRARYEQYF. The full variable domain, in which reference TRBV7-2 and TRBJ2-7 provide the parts outside the CDR3, is GAGVSQSPSNKVTEKGKDVELRCDPISGHTALYWYRQSLGQGLEFLIYFQGNSAPDKSGLPSDRFSAERTGGSVSTLTIQRTQQEDSAVYLCASSSQLRARYEQYFGPGTRLTVT.

The rearrangement links TRBV28 to TRBJ1-1, with 9 bases that match TRBD1. The germline CDR1 and CDR2 sequences are MDHEN and SYDVKM. Losses at the gene ends were 4 bases for V and 1 base for J; bases not matched to a gene: 7. This CDR3 is 16 amino acids long. DNA for the CDR3: TGTGCCAGCAGTTCCCGCCGACAGGGGGGGAACACTGAAGCTTTCTTT. Translating it yields CASSSRRQGGNTEAFF. The full variable domain, in which reference TRBV28 and TRBJ1-1 provide the parts outside the CDR3, is DVKVTQSSRYLVKRTGEKVFLECVQDMDHENMFWYRQDPGLGLRLIYFSYDVKMKEKGDIPEGYSVSREKKERFSLILESASTNQTSMYLCASSSRRQGGNTEAFFGQGTRLTVV.

The CDR3 spells CASSLAGSGRVDEQFF. The CDR3 bases are TGTGCCAGCAGCTTAGCGGGTAGCGGGAGAGTCGATGAGCAGTTCTTC. The chain couples TRBV7-6 to TRBJ2-1, with 9 bases that match TRBD2. CDR1 is SGHVS and CDR2 is FNYEAQ in the germline V gene. There are 16 residues in the CDR3. The V segment lost 0 bases and the J segment 8 bases; nucleotides outside the gene matches: 8.

The chain recombines TRBV19 with TRBJ1-5; D call uncertain. Germline loops: CDR1 LNHDA, CDR2 SQIVND (reference sequence). The CDR3 contains 15 residues. The ends were cut back, 5 bases at V and 0 bases at J, with 11 bases in the middle. The CDR3 is CASSPKIHSNQPQHF. As DNA, the CDR3 is TGTGCCAGTAGTCCCAAAATCCATAGCAATCAGCCCCAGCATTTT.

V is TRBV10-3 and J is TRBJ2-3; D not resolved. With 6 bases removed from V and 0 bases from J, the gap between germline ends came to 10 bases. The CDR3 spans 14 residues. CDR1 and CDR2 (germline): ENHRY, SYGVKD. CDR3 amino acids: CAIRPGTSTDTQYF. For the CDR3, the DNA is TGTGCCATCAGGCCAGGAACTAGCACAGATACGCAGTATTTT.

This clone appeared once. V is TRBV5-4 and J is TRBJ2-1, with a weak D call TRBD1 (5 bases). There are 14 residues in the CDR3. Trimming removed 2 bases from V and 5 bases from J, with 11 bases in between. Per germline, CDR1 SGHNT and CDR2 YYREEE (reference sequence). DNA of the CDR3: TGTGCCAGCAGCTTACCAGGGTGGAACAATGAGCAGTTCTTC. Translating it yields CASSLPGWNNEQFF.

The V gene is TRBV5-1, the J gene TRBJ2-1, with 13 nucleotides matching TRBD2. J was trimmed by 0 bases and V by 0 bases; bases with no gene match: 6. The germline gives CDR1 SGHRS, CDR2 YFSETQ. The length of the CDR3 is 19 residues. CDR3 sequence (DNA): TGCGCCAGCAGCTTGGCCACACTAGCGGGAGGGAACTCCTACAATGAGCAGTTCTTC. Translating it yields CASSLATLAGGNSYNEQFF.

V is TRBV4-3 and J is TRBJ1-6; D is undetermined. Per the germline V gene, CDR1 is LGHNA and CDR2 is YSLEER. The CDR3 contains 16 residues. V was shortened by 0 bases and J by 7 bases, with 13 bases between the two germline ends. The CDR3 DNA follows: TGCGCCAGCAGCCAAGATAGAGGACGGACGAATTCACCCCTCCACTTT. Encoded protein: CASSQDRGRTNSPLHF.

The CDR3 nucleotides are TGTGCCACCAGTCGAATAGTCCAGCTCATCAGGTACGAGCAGTACTTC. Translated, it gives CATSRIVQLIRYEQYF. V is TRBV15 and J is TRBJ2-7; no definite D call. From germline, CDR1 is LNHNV and CDR2 YYDKDF (reference sequence). V was clipped by 6 bases and J by 4 bases, with 22 bases between them. The CDR3 covers 16 residues.